The entry that follows covers one TCR beta chain sequence. The data originate from a study of T cell responses to AZD1222 COVID-19 vaccine. V lost 4 bases and J 8 bases, leaving 10 bases between the germline ends. The CDR3 spans 12 residues. From germline, CDR1 is SGHTA and CDR2 FQGTGA. Data came from immunoSEQ multiplex PCR; TCRdb stores just in-frame clones and leaves some out. The sample holds approximately 84,000 clones, roughly nine tenths seen once. This specimen was peripheral blood, taken 28 days after the second AZD1222 dose. This rearrangement joins TRBV7-3 to TRBJ2-3; D unclear. The receptor was isolated from an adult who received the AZD1222 COVID-19 vaccine. The CDR3, as DNA: TGTGCCAGCAGCTCCCCGAAGGGTACGCAGTATTTT. Translated: CASSSPKGTQYF.